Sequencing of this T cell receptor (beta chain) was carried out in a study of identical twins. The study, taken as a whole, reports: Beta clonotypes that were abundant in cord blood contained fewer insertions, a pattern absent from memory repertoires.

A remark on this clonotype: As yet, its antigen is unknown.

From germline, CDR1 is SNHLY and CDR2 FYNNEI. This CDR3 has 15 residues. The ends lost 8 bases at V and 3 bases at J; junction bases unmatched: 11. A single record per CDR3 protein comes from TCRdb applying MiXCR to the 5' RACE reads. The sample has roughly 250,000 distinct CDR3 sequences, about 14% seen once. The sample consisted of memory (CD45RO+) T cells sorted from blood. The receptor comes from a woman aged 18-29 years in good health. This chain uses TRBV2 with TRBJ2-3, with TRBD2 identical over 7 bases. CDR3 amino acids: CASGAAGRETDTQYF. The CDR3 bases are TGTGCCAGCGGCGCCGCGGGGCGGGAGACAGATACGCAGTATTTT.